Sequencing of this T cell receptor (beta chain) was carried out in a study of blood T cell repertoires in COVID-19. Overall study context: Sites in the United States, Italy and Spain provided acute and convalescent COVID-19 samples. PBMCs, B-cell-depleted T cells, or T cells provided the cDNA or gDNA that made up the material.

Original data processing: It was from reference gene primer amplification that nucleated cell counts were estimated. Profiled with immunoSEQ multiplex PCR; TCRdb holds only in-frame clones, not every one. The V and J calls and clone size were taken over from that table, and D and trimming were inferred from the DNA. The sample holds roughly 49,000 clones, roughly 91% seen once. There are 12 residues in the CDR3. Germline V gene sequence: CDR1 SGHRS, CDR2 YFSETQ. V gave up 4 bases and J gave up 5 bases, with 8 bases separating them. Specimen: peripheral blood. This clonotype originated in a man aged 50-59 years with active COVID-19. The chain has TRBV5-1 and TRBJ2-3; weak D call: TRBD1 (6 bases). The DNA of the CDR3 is TGCGCCAGCAGCGACAGGTTAGATACGCAGTATTTT. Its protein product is CASSDRLDTQYF. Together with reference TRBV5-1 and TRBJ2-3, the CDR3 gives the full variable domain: KAGVTQTPRYLIKTRGQQVTLSCSPISGHRSVSWYQQTPGQGLQFLFEYFSETQRNKGNFPGRFSGRQFSNSRSEMNVSTLELGDSALYLCASSDRLDTQYFGPGTRLTVL.